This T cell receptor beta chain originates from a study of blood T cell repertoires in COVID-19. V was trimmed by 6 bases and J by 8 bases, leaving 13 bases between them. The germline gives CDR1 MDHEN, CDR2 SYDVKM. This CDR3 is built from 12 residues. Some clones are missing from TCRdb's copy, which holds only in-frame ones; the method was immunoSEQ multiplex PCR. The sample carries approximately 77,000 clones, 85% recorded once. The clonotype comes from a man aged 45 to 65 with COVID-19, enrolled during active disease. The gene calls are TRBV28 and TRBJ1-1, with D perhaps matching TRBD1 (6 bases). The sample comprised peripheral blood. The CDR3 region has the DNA TGTGCCAGCAGCGTGAACAGGGAGGAAGCTTTCTTT. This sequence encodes CASSVNREEAFF.